The rows below give T cell receptor beta chains drawn from one sample of a study of shared clonotypes between healthy human individuals. The repertoire was sequenced with immunoSEQ multiplex PCR; TCRdb's copy has only in-frame clones and lacks some. The table records 530,000 or so clones, about 80% of them present only once. The sample comprised PBMCs. The source is a woman aged 40 to 50 in good health. Some clones in this sample may be carry-over from other donors' samples. The CDR3 runs from the conserved cysteine through the conserved F or W. Fields, in order: V gene, D gene, clone size, J gene, CDR3 protein, CDR3 DNA. The D gene is left open where the match is weak. Clone sizes are given selectively: once, few, many, or a class where the clone is expanded.

TRBV30	-	-	TRBJ1-2	CAWSVQGLYTF	TGTGCCTGGAGTGTCCAGGGTCTCTACACCTTC
TRBV4-1	-	-	TRBJ2-1	CASSRTESSYNEQFF	TGCGCCAGCAGCCGGACGGAGAGCTCCTACAATGAGCAGTTCTTC
TRBV28	-	-	TRBJ2-1	CASSLVANEQFF	TGTGCCAGCAGTTTAGTAGCCAATGAGCAGTTCTTC
TRBV7-2	-	-	TRBJ2-2	CASSPTGKNTGELFF	TGTGCCAGCAGCCCGACTGGAAAGAACACCGGGGAGCTGTTTTTT
TRBV28	TRBD1	-	TRBJ1-2	CASRLGDRRYGLGYTF	TGTGCCAGCAGACTGGGGGACAGAAGATATGGCCTAGGCTACACCTTC
TRBV5-4	-	-	TRBJ2-2	CASSRTDPAGELFF	TGTGCCAGCAGCCGTACCGACCCGGCCGGGGAGCTGTTTTTT
TRBV6-1	TRBD2	-	TRBJ2-3	CASSELFGASGRATDTQYF	TGTGCCAGCAGTGAATTGTTCGGGGCTAGCGGGAGGGCCACAGATACGCAGTATTTT
TRBV28	-	few	TRBJ1-5	CASSFGGNQPQHF	TGTGCCAGCAGTTTCGGGGGGAATCAGCCCCAGCATTTT
TRBV10-3	TRBD1	-	TRBJ2-7	CAISETGQGGSSYEQYF	TGTGCCATCAGTGAGACCGGACAGGGGGGTTCCTCCTACGAGCAGTACTTC
TRBV29-1	-	-	TRBJ2-6	CSVEVTGPSGANVLTF	TGCAGCGTTGAAGTTACGGGCCCCTCTGGGGCCAACGTCCTGACTTTC
TRBV7-2	-	-	TRBJ2-7	CASSLVPGQYYEQYF	TGTGCCAGCAGCTTAGTCCCAGGACAGTACTACGAGCAGTACTTC
TRBV2	TRBD1	-	TRBJ1-2	CASSGDRLNYGYTF	TGTGCCAGCAGTGGGGACAGACTCAACTATGGCTACACCTTC
TRBV4-3	TRBD2	-	TRBJ2-1	CASSQDPPSGSYNEQFF	TGCGCCAGCAGCCAAGACCCCCCTAGCGGGAGCTACAATGAGCAGTTCTTC
TRBV28	-	once	TRBJ2-1	CASSLAATLTSYNEQFF	TGTGCCAGCAGTTTAGCGGCAACCCTTACTTCTTACAATGAGCAGTTCTTC
TRBV20-1	-	-	TRBJ1-1	CSARVGSQAFF	TGCAGTGCTAGAGTGGGATCCCAAGCTTTCTTT
TRBV5-4	-	-	TRBJ2-3	CASSLSQTGPTDTQYF	TGTGCCAGCAGCTTGTCCCAGACAGGTCCTACAGATACGCAGTATTTT
TRBV11-2	-	-	TRBJ2-5	CASSLEHVSQETQYF	TGTGCCAGCAGCTTAGAGCACGTAAGCCAAGAGACCCAGTACTTC
TRBV9	-	-	TRBJ1-3	CASSLNSGNTIYF	TGTGCCAGCAGCCTCAACTCTGGAAACACCATATATTTT
TRBV29-1	-	-	TRBJ2-1	CSANPYQGRQFF	TGCAGCGCCAATCCCTACCAGGGCCGACAGTTCTTC
TRBV25-1	TRBD1	once	TRBJ1-2	CASSARGRYGYTF	TGTGCCAGCAGTGCCAGGGGGCGATATGGCTACACCTTC
TRBV28	-	-	TRBJ1-1	CASSFSLSGTTEAFF	TGTGCCAGCAGTTTCTCTTTGTCGGGGACCACTGAAGCTTTCTTT
TRBV5-6	-	-	TRBJ2-7	CASSFGAYEQYF	TGTGCCAGCAGCTTCGGAGCCTACGAGCAGTACTTC
TRBV28	-	-	TRBJ2-7	CASSAIGEGNEQYF	TGTGCCAGCAGTGCAATTGGTGAGGGGAACGAGCAGTACTTC
TRBV27	-	-	TRBJ2-7	CASSFSRGYEQYF	TGTGCCAGCAGTTTTTCTAGGGGCTACGAGCAGTACTTC
TRBV27	-	-	TRBJ2-3	CASSPTPSGATDTQYF	TGTGCCAGCAGTCCTACGCCCTCGGGGGCTACAGATACGCAGTATTTT
TRBV20-1	-	-	TRBJ2-7	CSGWDYEQYF	TGCAGTGGGTGGGACTACGAGCAGTACTTC
TRBV21-1	-	-	TRBJ1-2	CASSSGQPQYPAPYGYTF	TGTGCCAGCAGCTCTGGACAGCCTCAATATCCGGCCCCATATGGCTACACCTTC
TRBV11-1	-	-	TRBJ2-7	CASSPGWEGTSYEQYF	TGTGCCAGCAGCCCAGGATGGGAGGGGACATCCTACGAGCAGTACTTC
TRBV27	TRBD1	-	TRBJ2-2	CASNRGHTGELFF	TGTGCCAGCAACAGGGGACACACCGGGGAGCTGTTTTTT
TRBV6-6	TRBD2	-	TRBJ2-7	CASSWPEREGSHEQYF	TGTGCCAGCAGTTGGCCGGAGCGGGAGGGCTCCCACGAGCAGTACTTC
TRBV5-1	-	-	TRBJ1-4	CASSDGQWGEKLFF	TGCGCCAGCAGCGACGGACAGTGGGGTGAAAAACTGTTTTTT